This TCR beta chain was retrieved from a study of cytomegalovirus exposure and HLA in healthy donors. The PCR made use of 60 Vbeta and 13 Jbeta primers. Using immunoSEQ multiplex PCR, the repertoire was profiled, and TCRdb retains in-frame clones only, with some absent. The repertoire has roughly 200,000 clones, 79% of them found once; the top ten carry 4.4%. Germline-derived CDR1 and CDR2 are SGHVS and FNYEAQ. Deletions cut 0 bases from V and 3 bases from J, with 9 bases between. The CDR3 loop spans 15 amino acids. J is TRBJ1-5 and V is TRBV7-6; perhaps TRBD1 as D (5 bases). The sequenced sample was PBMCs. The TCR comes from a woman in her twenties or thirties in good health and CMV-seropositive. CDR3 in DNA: TGTGCCAGCAGCTTAGCGCGGGGCTTCAATCAGCCCCAGCATTTT. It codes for CASSLARGFNQPQHF.